A single sample is the source of the 28 T cell receptor beta chains below, sequenced in a study of regulatory T cells in long-lasting Graves disease. The time point was: newly diagnosed GD, antithyroid drugs for less than 3 months. PBMCs were the source of the RNA used for TCR sequencing. With iRepertoire HTBI primers and Arm-PCR of CDR3 regions, TCR beta libraries were built. TCRdb redid the calling of the multiplex PCR reads with MiXCR, one entry per CDR3 protein. The data show approximately 540,000 distinct CDR3 sequences, with around 13% seen just once and 7.5% to 9% held by the top ten. The data also belong to a second study, concerning T cells in Graves' hyperthyroidism and ophthalmopathy.

Sequencing was performed on peripheral blood mononuclear cells (PBMCs), taken at new diagnosis, from a patient treated with antithyroid drugs. The receptors come from a woman aged 30 to 39 with Graves disease.

The genes are TRBV19 and TRBJ2-7; TRBD1 aligns across 7 bases. This CDR3 contains 15 residues. The germline V gene encodes CDR1 LNHDA and CDR2 SQIVND (reference sequence). Trimming cost V 6 bases and J 4 bases; bases outside gene matches: 12. CDR3 DNA sequence: TGTGCCAGTAGGATACGAGACAGGGCGAGATACGAGCAGTACTTC. This translates into CASRIRDRARYEQYF.

J is TRBJ2-2 and V is TRBV3-1; TRBD1 matches at 7 bases. Germline assignment: CDR1 LGHDT and CDR2 YNNKEL (reference sequence). This CDR3 region has 15 residues. V was clipped by 1 base and J by 7 bases; unmatched bases: 6. The CDR3 coding sequence is TGTGCCAGCAGCCAAGTGGGACAGCCCGGCGGGGAGCTGTTTTTT. This sequence encodes CASSQVGQPGGELFF.

In its sample, this clonotype was seen many times. The rearrangement links TRBV11-2 to TRBJ2-1; 8 bases are shared with TRBD1. This CDR3 has 16 residues. CDR1 is SGHAT, CDR2 FQNNGV, per germline. Trimming took 3 bases from V and 5 from J; bases not matched to a gene: 9. CDR3 protein: CASSFPQGTGDNEQFF. The DNA of the CDR3 is TGTGCCAGCAGCTTCCCACAGGGGACAGGAGACAATGAGCAGTTCTTC.

This clonotype has a count of ten or more. This chain uses TRBV24-1 with TRBJ2-3, with 8 positions matching TRBD2. Germline V gives CDR1 KGHDR, CDR2 SFDVKD. The CDR3 totals 19 residues. The V segment lost 4 bases and the J segment 2 bases; nucleotides outside the gene matches: 16. The CDR3 spells CATSDQRGEREGPTDTQYF. The CDR3 DNA is TGTGCCACCAGTGACCAAAGAGGAGAACGGGAGGGACCCACAGATACGCAGTATTTT.

Points on this clonotype: A clone one base away is much larger, so this may be a read error. The genes are TRBV12-3 or TRBV12-4 and TRBJ2-5, with 7 nucleotides matching TRBD2. CDR3 size: 13 residues. This chain's CDR3 is CAISEGGSAEQYF. CDR3 coding DNA: TGTGCCATCAGTGAGGGAGGGTCTGCTGAGCAGTACTTC.

This clonotype was detected only a few times. The chain joins TRBV7-2 to TRBJ1-5, with 7 bases that match TRBD1. Germline V CDR1 and CDR2: SGHTA, FQGNSA. The CDR3 runs to 14 residues. J was trimmed by 4 bases and V by 6 bases; bases with no gene match: 6. CDR3 in DNA: TGTGCCAGCAGTAACGGACAGGTTAATCAGCCCCAGCATTTT. Translated, it gives CASSNGQVNQPQHF.

In this sample, this clonotype turned up a few times. The CDR3 region has the DNA TGTGCCAGCAGCTTTCTGTGTGGCCGGGACCTCGCCTGCAATCAGCCCCAGCATTTT. It translates to CASSFLCGRDLACNQPQHF. The gene calls are TRBV5-5 and TRBJ1-5; TRBD1 might be the D (5 bases). The CDR3 spans 19 residues. Germline V gene sequence: CDR1 SGHKS, CDR2 YYEKEE (reference sequence). V was trimmed by 2 bases and J by 2 bases, leaving 23 bases between them.

This clonotype appeared many times. The gene calls are TRBV20-1 and TRBJ1-1; D uncertain. The CDR3 extends over 12 amino acids. V shed 5 bases and J shed 3 bases, with 10 bases lying between them. Germline-derived CDR1 and CDR2 are DFQATT and SNEGSKA (reference sequence). In nucleotides, the CDR3 is TGCAGTGCTCCTGACGGCTACACTGAAGCTTTCTTT. Protein sequence: CSAPDGYTEAFF.

Worth noting for this clonotype: The junction does not match germline at one end; this may be a read error. Here the CDR3 DNA reads TGTGCCAGCAGTTTAGGGACAGGCTCCTGCGAGCAGTACTTC. Amino acids: CASSLGTGSCEQYF. The gene calls are TRBV27 and TRBJ2-7; 8 nucleotides match TRBD1. Germline V gives CDR1 MNHEY, CDR2 SMNVEV (reference sequence). There are 14 residues in the CDR3.

The chain employs TRBV28 and TRBJ1-1; TRBD1 agrees at 9 bases. This CDR3 is built from 14 residues. In germline, CDR1 is MDHEN, CDR2 SYDVKM. Losses at the gene ends were 7 bases for V and 1 base for J; bases not matched to a gene: 4. CDR3 DNA: TGTGCCAGCAACCTGGGACAGGGGAACACTGAAGCTTTCTTT. Protein sequence: CASNLGQGNTEAFF.

The sample holds many counts of this clonotype. The CDR3 loop reads CASSDYLDAQYF. The CDR3 DNA reads TGTGCCAGCAGTGACTACCTGGACGCGCAGTATTTT. The chain is built from TRBV27 and TRBJ2-3, with D perhaps matching TRBD2 (5 bases). CDR1 and CDR2 (germline): MNHEY, SMNVEV (reference sequence). The CDR3 loop spans 12 amino acids. Deletions cut 5 bases from V and 10 bases from J, with 13 bases between.

CDR3 residues: CASSFGTGPTDTQYF. The CDR3 DNA follows: TGTGCCAGCAGCTTTGGGACAGGGCCCACAGATACGCAGTATTTT. The genes are TRBV11-3 and TRBJ2-3; 9 bases are a match to TRBD1. With 3 bases clipped from V and 2 bases from J, the junction kept 3 bases outside the gene matches. Germline CDR1 SGHNT, CDR2 YENEEA. The CDR3 consists of 15 residues. Supplemented by reference TRBV11-3 and TRBJ2-3, the full variable domain reads EAGVVQSPRYKIIEKKQPVAFWCNPISGHNTLYWYLQNLGQGPELLIRYENEEAVDDSQLPKDRFSAERLKGVDSTLKIQPAELGDSAVYLCASSFGTGPTDTQYFGPGTRLTVL.

A few counts support this clonotype. This may arise from a read error, as a much more abundant clone is one base away. The chain combines TRBV20-1 with TRBJ2-7; TRBD2 aligns across 9 bases. After removal of 6 bases from V and 6 bases from J, the junction contained 21 bases not matched to a gene. The germline CDR1 and CDR2 sequences are DFQATT and SNEGSKA (reference sequence). The CDR3 spans 17 residues. This CDR3 is CSADTGTSPLFAREQYF. CDR3 DNA sequence: TGCAGTGCGGACACCGGGACTAGCCCTTTATTCGCACGCGAGCAGTACTTC.

The chain has TRBV3-1 and TRBJ2-5; TRBD1 agrees at 9 bases. V shed 3 bases and J 3 bases; nucleotides not matched to a gene: 8. Germline loops: CDR1 LGHDT, CDR2 YNNKEL (reference sequence). There are 16 residues in the CDR3. The CDR3: CASSQEDRGGKETQYF. In DNA, the CDR3 is TGTGCCAGCAGCCAGGAAGACAGGGGGGGAAAAGAGACCCAGTACTTC.

This clonotype came up many times. The chain combines TRBV5-5 with TRBJ1-5; the D gene is possibly TRBD1 (5 bases). V was pared by 0 bases and J by 6 bases, with 19 bases between. The germline V gene has CDR1 SGHKS and CDR2 YYEKEE (reference sequence). The CDR3 consists of 17 residues. This CDR3 is CASSLADTRGTGQPQHF. The CDR3 DNA follows: TGTGCCAGCAGCTTGGCCGACACTCGAGGGACGGGTCAGCCCCAGCATTTT.

There are a few counts of this clonotype. This chain uses TRBV20-1 with TRBJ2-2; tentative D call: TRBD2 (6 bases). CDR3 size: 16 residues. Germline V gives CDR1 DFQATT, CDR2 SNEGSKA (reference sequence). The V end lost 0 bases, the J end lost 1 base, and 12 bases lay between the germline ends. The CDR3 DNA sequence: TGCAGTGCTAGAGATCTAGGCGGGGTGAACACCGGGGAGCTGTTTTTT. Translating gives CSARDLGGVNTGELFF.

This clonotype was observed a handful of times. The chain links TRBV19 to TRBJ1-2; D gene ambiguous. V lost 4 bases, J lost 8 bases, and 14 bases lay in between. Looked up from germline, CDR1 is LNHDA and CDR2 is SQIVND (reference sequence). The CDR3 spans 13 residues. CDR3 residues: CASSKDPRWGYTF. As DNA, the CDR3 is TGTGCCAGTAGTAAGGACCCTCGGTGGGGCTACACCTTC.

Turning to this clonotype: A much larger clone lies a single base off, so this may be a read error. The V and J genes are TRBV28 and TRBJ2-7; the D gene is possibly TRBD1 (6 bases). This CDR3 is built from 14 residues. The germline gives CDR1 MDHEN, CDR2 SYDVKM. The CDR3 bases are TGTGTCAGCAGCTCACCTCGGACAGCATACGAGCAGTACTTC. It yields the protein CVSSSPRTAYEQYF.

This clonotype was detected many times. This sequence joins TRBV6-2 or TRBV6-3 and TRBJ1-1; TRBD1 aligns across 12 bases. Germline CDR1 and CDR2: MNHEY and SVGEGT. The CDR3 length is 14 residues. Trimming at V came to 8 bases and at J to 6 bases, leaving 7 bases not matched to a gene. DNA for the CDR3: TGTGCCAGCCGGGGCGGGACAGGGGGCTCTGAAGCTTTCTTT. Its protein product is CASRGGTGGSEAFF.

Many counts were recorded for this clonotype. V usage is TRBV4-3 and J usage is TRBJ2-1, with 11 bases matching TRBD1. Germline lookup yields CDR1 LGHNA and CDR2 YSLEER. CDR3 length: 18 amino acids. The trim removed 1 base at V and 6 bases at J, leaving 11 bases unmatched. CDR3 region: CASSQAAAWGQGGNEQFF. Written as DNA, the CDR3 is TGCGCCAGCAGCCAAGCGGCCGCGTGGGGACAGGGGGGCAATGAGCAGTTCTTC.

The CDR3 DNA sequence: TGCAGTGCTAGAGACGGCTCAGGGTCCCAGTTCTTC. Amino acids: CSARDGSGSQFF. The chain combines TRBV20-1 with TRBJ2-1, with TRBD1 as a possible D gene (5 bases). The germline V gene has CDR1 DFQATT and CDR2 SNEGSKA (reference sequence). The CDR3 contains 12 residues. V shed 0 bases and J shed 13 bases, with 13 bases lying between them.

This clonotype came up a few times. This chain joins TRBV18 and TRBJ2-1, with D perhaps TRBD1 (6 bases). Germline-derived CDR1 and CDR2 are KGHSH and LQKENI. The CDR3 runs to 15 residues. The V and J ends lost 3 bases and 1 base respectively, with 10 bases between them. CDR3 bases: TGTGCCAGCTCACCGGCGACAGGTTCCTACAATGAGCAGTTCTTC. Its translation: CASSPATGSYNEQFF.

This clonotype was observed many times. The chain carries TRBV10-2 and TRBJ1-4; no clear D gene. Germline V gives CDR1 WSHSY, CDR2 SAAADI. The CDR3 is 13 residues long. Between the trimmed V and J ends, which lost 1 base and 7 bases, there was a span of 7 bases. CDR3 amino acids: CASSEFKVEKLFF. As DNA, the CDR3 is TGCGCCAGCAGTGAGTTCAAGGTTGAAAAACTGTTTTTT.

The sample holds many counts of this clonotype. The chain links TRBV20-1 to TRBJ2-3; tentative D call: TRBD1 (6 bases). Germline CDR1 reads DFQATT; CDR2 reads SNEGSKA (reference sequence). This CDR3 has 16 residues. V lost 4 bases and J lost 0, with 17 bases in between. Here the CDR3 DNA reads TGCAGTGCTACGAGGGAACAGGGACCTAGCACAGATACGCAGTATTTT. Protein product: CSATREQGPSTDTQYF.

This clonotype has at least ten counts. This sequence joins TRBV10-2 and TRBJ2-7, with D perhaps TRBD2 (6 bases). This CDR3 spans 14 amino acids. Deletions cut 5 bases from V and 3 bases from J, with 14 bases between. CDR1 and CDR2 (germline): WSHSY, SAAADI. The CDR3 DNA reads TGCGCCAGCAGTAATAGCGGACTGGTCTACGAGCAGTACTTC. Protein product: CASSNSGLVYEQYF.

This clonotype was counted many times. The V gene is TRBV11-2, the J gene TRBJ1-6, with unresolved D. Per the germline V gene, CDR1 is SGHAT and CDR2 is FQNNGV. The V and J ends lost 5 bases and 0 bases respectively, with 17 bases between them. The CDR3 sequence is 18 residues long. In nucleotides, the CDR3 is TGTGCCAGCAGCCTTATAATACCACAGAGCTCCTATAATTCACCCCTCCACTTT. This translates into CASSLIIPQSSYNSPLHF.

This clonotype has a count of ten or more. This chain connects TRBV30 to TRBJ2-7, with D perhaps TRBD1 (6 bases). Germline V gene sequence: CDR1 GTSNPN, CDR2 SVGIG (reference sequence). CDR3 size: 17 residues. Trimming removed 2 bases from V and 0 bases from J, with 20 bases in between. This chain's CDR3 is CAWSRRTAVKNSYEQYF. The CDR3 DNA follows: TGTGCCTGGAGTCGAAGGACAGCCGTTAAGAACTCCTACGAGCAGTACTTC.

This clonotype has a count of ten or more. The chain is built from TRBV4-1 and TRBJ1-4, with D unclear. Germline CDR1 reads MGHRA; CDR2 reads YSYEKL. Between the trimmed V and J ends, which lost 0 bases and 7 bases, there was a span of 12 bases. The length of the CDR3 is 15 residues. The DNA of the CDR3 is TGCGCCAGCAGCCAAGAATGGGTCAGGCCTGAAAAACTGTTTTTT. Amino acid sequence: CASSQEWVRPEKLFF.